This T cell receptor (beta chain) was captured in a study of tumor-infiltrating lymphocytes in primary liver carcinoma (dated by TCRdb to 2016 to 2017). For the wider study: About five patients with histopathologically diagnosed primary liver carcinoma underwent surgical resection in China between November 2015 and March 2016. The five patients, three men and two women aged 30 to 69 years, had hepatocellular carcinoma (four) or combined HCC and intrahepatic cholangiocarcinoma (one). The tumors of the five patients were staged as T1-T3 N0M0, with maximum diameters ranging from about 4.2 to 10 cm. Samples yielded roughly 3.5 to 7.13 million productive TCRbeta reads; read depth did not differ significantly between tissue types. Across five regions of each liver tumor, along with adjacent normal tissue and blood, the study brought together TCRbeta repertoire sequencing, expression microarrays and whole-exome sequencing. A total of 35 specimens from 5 patients underwent TCRbeta repertoire sequencing, comprising about 25 tumor regions, 5 adjacent noncancerous liver tissues and 5 peripheral blood samples. High reproducibility was observed for the technical replicate repertoires, with mean shared-clone rates around 0.9 and correlation coefficients above 0.95.

Blood RNA was extracted from unsorted whole blood with TRIzol reagent; germline DNA came from the DNeasy Blood & Tissue kit. At the time of sampling, the patients were treatment-naive and had chronic HBV infection. Before surgery, 3 to 4.5 milliliters of peripheral blood were collected into K2EDTA tubes. CDR1 and CDR2, per the germline V gene, are SGHDN and FVKESK. Including the terminal cysteine and phenylalanine, the CDR3 comprises 15 residues. The kept DNA is CDR3 alone, 45 bases in frame from the first base. Using a constant-region primer and ProtoScript II reverse transcriptase, TCRbeta-specific cDNA was reverse-transcribed from approximately 500 ng total RNA. The TCRbeta libraries were prepared through three rounds of nested multiplex PCR following a slightly modified ARM-PCR procedure. Multiplex TRBV1-TRBV30 forward primers and a Cbeta reverse primer were used in the first two PCR rounds, each of which was run for about 10 cycles. Sample barcodes and Illumina adapters were added in a final 25-cycle PCR with Deep VentR polymerase. Before sequencing, amplicons of 200-500 bp were purified from gel using a QIAquick gel extraction kit. An Illumina HiSeq 2500 was used to sequence the TCRbeta amplicons with 250-bp paired-end reads. The study's processing was this. Trimmomatic v0.33 was used to quality-trim the reads, and FLASH v1.2.11 was used to merge paired reads so that full CDR3 sequences could be recovered. V, D and J germline segments were assigned to the rearranged TCRbeta sequences using MiGEC v1.2.1b. Clonotype statistics and Shannon-Wiener diversity indices were computed with VDJtools v1.0.0. Except for diversity analysis, only each sample's 250 most abundant clonotypes were used in subsequent analyses to reduce sampling bias. TCRdb itself trimmed the public reads at Q25 with fastp, ran MiXCR and retained productive beta chains. Rows merge per CDR3 protein into single entries with the most common DNA and genes. In this record, the V and J calls reflect TCRdb's handling and not the investigators' own analysis. Within this sample are roughly 330,000 distinct CDR3 sequences, with roughly 61% of them counted one time only. In total, the top ten clones hold about 6.3% of the sample.

Results and caveats for the whole study, not just this receptor: With just a handful of patients in the study, the authors point out that the findings should be validated in a larger study. Only the TCR beta chain was sequenced, so true repertoire diversity is likely underestimated because unpaired alpha chains were not captured. Because the samples were bulk and unsorted, CD4+ and CD8+ T cell repertoires could not be compared. A significantly larger repertoire fraction was made up by the top 250 clones in tumors than in blood (p = 0.039). Repertoire overlap was higher between tumor regions (mean about 36%) than tumor-adjacent (around 17%) or tumor-blood (roughly 14%) pairs, consistent with antigen-driven expansion.

Details on this clonotype: Its antigen specificity is not known. One junction end disagrees with the germline gene, perhaps due to a read error.

The sequence is built from TRBV14 and TRBJ2-7; 9 bases in the junction line up with TRBD2. The specimen was peripheral blood. The TCR comes from a man aged 40-49 years with primary liver carcinoma and hepatitis B virus infection. The CDR3 here reads CASGQVTGLASEQYF. The nucleotide sequence is given as TGTGCCAGCGGCCAAGTCACTGGACTAGCGTCTGAGCAGTACTTC.